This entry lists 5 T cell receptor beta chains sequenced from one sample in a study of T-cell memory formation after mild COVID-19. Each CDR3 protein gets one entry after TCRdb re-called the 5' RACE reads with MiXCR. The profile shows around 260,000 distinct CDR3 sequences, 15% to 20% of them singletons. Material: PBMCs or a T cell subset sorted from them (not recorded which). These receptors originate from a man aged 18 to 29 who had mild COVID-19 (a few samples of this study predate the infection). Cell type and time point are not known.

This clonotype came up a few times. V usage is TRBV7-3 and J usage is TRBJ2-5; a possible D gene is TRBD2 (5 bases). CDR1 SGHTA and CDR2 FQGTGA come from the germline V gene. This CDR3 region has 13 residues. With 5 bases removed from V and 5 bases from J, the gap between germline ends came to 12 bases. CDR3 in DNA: TGTGCCAGCAGCCAGACGAGAGGGGAGACCCAGTACTTC. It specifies CASSQTRGETQYF.

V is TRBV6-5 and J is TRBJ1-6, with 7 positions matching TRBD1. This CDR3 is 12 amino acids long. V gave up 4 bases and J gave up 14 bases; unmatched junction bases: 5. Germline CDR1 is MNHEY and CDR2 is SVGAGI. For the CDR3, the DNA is TGTGCCAGCAGTTCCGACAGGGCGTCCCTCCACTTT. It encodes CASSSDRASLHF.

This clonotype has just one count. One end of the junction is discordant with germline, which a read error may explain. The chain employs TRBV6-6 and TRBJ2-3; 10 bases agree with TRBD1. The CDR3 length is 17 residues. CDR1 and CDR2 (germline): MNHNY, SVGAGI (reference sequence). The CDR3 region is CASSYSMWDRGTDTEYF. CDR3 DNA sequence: TGTGCCAGCAGTTACTCGATGTGGGACAGGGGCACAGATACGGAGTATTTT.

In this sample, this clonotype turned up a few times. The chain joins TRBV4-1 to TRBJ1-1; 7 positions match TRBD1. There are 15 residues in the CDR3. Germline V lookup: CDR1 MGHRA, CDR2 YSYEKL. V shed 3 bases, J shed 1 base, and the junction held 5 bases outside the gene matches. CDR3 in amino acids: CASSHLGQWNTEAFF. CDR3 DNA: TGCGCCAGCAGCCACCTGGGACAGTGGAACACTGAAGCTTTCTTT.

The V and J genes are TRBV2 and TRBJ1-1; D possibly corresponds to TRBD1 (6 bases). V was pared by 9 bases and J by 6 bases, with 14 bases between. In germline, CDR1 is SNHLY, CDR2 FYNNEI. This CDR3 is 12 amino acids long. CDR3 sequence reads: CASLGGVPEAFF. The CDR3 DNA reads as TGTGCCAGTCTAGGGGGGGTACCTGAAGCTTTCTTT.